One and the same sample provided the 21 T cell receptor beta chains below, sequenced in a study of blood T cells in healthy people across ages. With a J-beta primer mix and a sample-barcoded 5' primer, a second PCR ran about 6 to 11 cycles. TCRdb ran MiXCR on the 5' RACE reads and lists one entry per CDR3 protein. The top ten hold under 20% of the sample, which has 920,000 or so distinct CDR3 sequences, 35% to 50% seen once. Material: blood. These receptors all stem from a woman aged 55-70 years in good health.

The chain links TRBV3-1 to TRBJ1-1; tentative D call: TRBD1 (5 bases). V lost 0 bases to trimming and J lost 0 bases, with 17 bases between them. Germline CDR1 reads LGHDT; CDR2 reads YNNKEL (reference sequence). The CDR3 runs 18 residues. CDR3 bases: TGTGCCAGCAGCCAAGAATTCGTTGTAGGGGTTCTGAACACTGAAGCTTTCTTT. This encodes CASSQEFVVGVLNTEAFF.

This chain links TRBV6-2 or TRBV6-3 with TRBJ2-3, with 9 bases matching TRBD1. With V trimmed by 9 bases and J by 4 bases, 8 bases remained unmatched. The CDR3 covers 14 residues. CDR1 is MNHEY, CDR2 SVGEGT, per germline. This CDR3 is CASTYRGLADTQYF. For the CDR3, the DNA is TGTGCCAGTACTTACAGGGGGCTAGCAGATACGCAGTATTTT.

This clonotype has more than one count but fewer than ten. The rearrangement joins TRBV5-1 to TRBJ2-5, with TRBD1 identical over 7 bases. This CDR3 is built from 16 residues. CDR1 SGHRS and CDR2 YFSETQ come from the germline V gene. V shed 2 bases, J shed 5 bases, and the junction held 12 bases outside the gene matches. The CDR3 sequence is CASSFRTGYRRETQYF. The CDR3 nucleotides are TGCGCCAGCAGCTTCAGGACAGGCTACAGGAGGGAGACCCAGTACTTC.

The chain combines TRBV10-3 with TRBJ2-3, with D maybe TRBD1 (6 bases). Germline V gives CDR1 ENHRY, CDR2 SYGVKD. CDR3 length equals 15 residues. Trimming shortened V by 0 bases and J by 1 base, and 8 bases separated the two germline ends. In nucleotides, the CDR3 is TGTGCCATCAGTGAGTCTTACAGGGGCACAGATACGCAGTATTTT. Translating it yields CAISESYRGTDTQYF.

With regard to this clonotype: One end of the junction is discordant with germline, which a read error may explain. In nucleotides, the CDR3 is TGTGCCAGCAGTCCCCAGGGGGGAAACAGTCAGTACTTC. Protein sequence: CASSPQGGNSQYF. The chain couples TRBV12-3 or TRBV12-4 to TRBJ2-4; a weak D match, TRBD1 (7 bases). The CDR3 is 13 amino acids.

The rearrangement uses TRBV30 and TRBJ2-7; 11 nucleotides align to TRBD1. CDR3 length: 13 residues. The V segment lost 5 bases and the J segment 3 bases; nucleotides outside the gene matches: 3. Germline V gene lookup returns CDR1 GTSNPN and CDR2 SVGIG (reference sequence). CDR3 in DNA: TGTGCCTGGGAGGGACAGGGGGGCTACGAGCAGTACTTC. This codes for CAWEGQGGYEQYF.

This clonotype occurred a few times. V is TRBV15 and J is TRBJ2-3; D gene unclear. V lost 0 bases and J 3 bases, leaving 7 bases between the germline ends. This CDR3 spans 14 amino acids. From germline, CDR1 is LNHNV and CDR2 YYDKDF (reference sequence). As DNA, the CDR3 is TGTGCCACCAGCAGAGATTTTGCAACAGATACGCAGTATTTT. Translation: CATSRDFATDTQYF.

This clonotype was detected only a few times. The V and J genes are TRBV25-1 and TRBJ2-3; 11 bases match TRBD1. CDR3 length: 16 residues. Germline loops: CDR1 MGHDK, CDR2 SYGVNS. Trimming cost V 4 bases and J 4 bases; bases outside gene matches: 7. The CDR3 DNA sequence: TGTGCCAGCAGTGCATGGACAGGGGGCGGCGCAGATACGCAGTATTTT. This codes for CASSAWTGGGADTQYF.

The genes are TRBV5-1 and TRBJ2-2, with 7 bases aligning to TRBD1. The CDR3 sequence is 14 residues long. V lost 7 bases and J lost 2; bases outside the gene matches: 5. The germline V gene has CDR1 SGHRS and CDR2 YFSETQ. The CDR3 loop reads CASEQGPNTGELFF. CDR3 nucleotides: TGCGCCAGCGAACAGGGGCCAAACACCGGGGAGCTGTTTTTT.

This clonotype was counted only a few times. The V call is TRBV20-1, the J call TRBJ2-4, with 9 nucleotides matching TRBD1. In germline, CDR1 is DFQATT, CDR2 SNEGSKA (reference sequence). The V gene end was trimmed by 3 bases and the J gene end by 13 bases; junction bases not matched to a gene: 22. CDR3 length: 17 residues. CDR3 protein: CSASPPWGDRDSREQYF. CDR3 nucleotides: TGCAGTGCTAGCCCCCCTTGGGGGGACAGGGATTCGAGGGAGCAGTACTTC.

This clonotype has only a few counts. This chain connects TRBV27 to TRBJ2-3, with 9 bases lining up with TRBD2. CDR1 MNHEY and CDR2 SMNVEV come from the germline V gene (reference sequence). V shed 7 bases and J 7 bases; nucleotides not matched to a gene: 9. CDR3 length: 14 amino acids. In DNA, the CDR3 is TGTGCCAGCAAGGCGGGAGGGCGGGGAAATACGCAGTATTTT. This translates into CASKAGGRGNTQYF.

V is TRBV20-1 and J is TRBJ1-2; TRBD1 aligns across 9 bases. The CDR3 runs 15 residues. The ends lost 6 bases at V and 11 bases at J; junction bases unmatched: 19. Germline CDR1 and CDR2: DFQATT and SNEGSKA (reference sequence). This chain's CDR3 is CSATLSMGTGSIYTF. Here the CDR3 DNA reads TGCAGTGCAACCCTCTCTATGGGGACAGGGAGTATATACACCTTC.

This clonotype was picked up a small number of times. This chain connects TRBV12-3 or TRBV12-4 to TRBJ2-5, with D perhaps given as TRBD1 or TRBD2 (5 bases each). The CDR3 contains 13 residues. V lost 6 bases and J 9 bases, leaving 17 bases between the germline ends. CDR3 in DNA: TGTGCCAGCAGAGCCGGGACCCGAAAGGCCCAGTACTTC. This gives the protein CASRAGTRKAQYF.

In this sample, this clonotype turned up a few times. This clone may be a read error of a much larger clone one base away. The chain combines TRBV4-1 with TRBJ2-7; TRBD1 aligns across 7 bases. Germline trimming cut 4 bases from V and 2 bases from J; bases unmatched to any gene: 11. Germline loops: CDR1 MGHRA, CDR2 YSYEKL. CDR3 size: 16 residues. CDR3 amino acids: CASSPSVTGLTYEQYF. CDR3 nucleotide sequence: TGCGCCAGCAGCCCTTCCGTGACAGGGCTAACCTACGAGCAGTACTTC.

This clonotype was seen a handful of times. The chain has TRBV28 and TRBJ2-5, with 7 bases matching TRBD2. CDR1 is MDHEN, CDR2 SYDVKM, per germline. V trimming: 4 bases; J trimming: 1 base; junction bases outside the gene matches: 6. This CDR3 is built from 15 residues. CDR3 DNA sequence: TGTGCCAGCAGTTCCTCTTCTAGCGGCCAAGAGACCCAGTACTTC. Its protein product is CASSSSSSGQETQYF.

This clonotype has just one count. The chain links TRBV7-9 to TRBJ2-3, with D possibly TRBD2 on 6 matching bases. Germline lookup yields CDR1 SEHNR and CDR2 FQNEAQ (reference sequence). Trimming cost V 8 bases and J 0 bases, with 15 bases left between them. The CDR3 runs to 15 residues. CDR3 DNA: TGTGCCAGCCCTCCCCCGGGACTTAGCACAGATACGCAGTATTTT. Its translation is CASPPPGLSTDTQYF.

The chain combines TRBV3-1 with TRBJ1-5, with D possibly matching TRBD1 (5 bases). V gave up 6 bases and J gave up 3 bases, with 12 bases separating them. The CDR3 covers 14 residues. The germline CDR1 and CDR2 sequences are LGHDT and YNNKEL (reference sequence). The CDR3 protein is CASSGGRDNQPQHF. In nucleotides, the CDR3 is TGTGCCAGCAGTGGTGGCAGGGACAATCAGCCCCAGCATTTT. The full variable domain, its missing parts supplied by reference TRBV3-1 and TRBJ1-5, is DTAVSQTPKYLVTQMGNDKSIKCEQNLGHDTMYWYKQDSKKFLKIMFSYNNKELIINETVPNRFSPKSPDKAHLNLHINSLELGDSAVYFCASSGGRDNQPQHFGDGTRLSIL.

A word on this clonotype: At one boundary the junction diverges from the germline segment, which might be a read error. The chain combines TRBV2 with TRBJ2-1; D not resolved. The CDR3 has 12 amino acids. Germline V gene lookup returns CDR1 SNHLY and CDR2 FYNNEI. The CDR3 sequence: CASRRQDNEQFF. Written as DNA, the CDR3 is TGTGCCAGCAGAAGACAAGACAATGAGCAATTCTTC.

The CDR3 DNA sequence: TGTGCCAGCAGCTTAAGGACGATTCGGGGACAGGGGGAAAACATTCAGTACTTC. Amino acids: CASSLRTIRGQGENIQYF. The rearrangement joins TRBV7-8 to TRBJ2-4, with TRBD1 identical over 11 bases. CDR1 is SGHVS, CDR2 FQNEAQ, per germline. The CDR3 length is 18 residues. Trimming took 2 bases from V and 5 from J; bases not matched to a gene: 11.

This clonotype was counted only a few times. The J gene is TRBJ2-1, the V gene TRBV20-1, with D maybe TRBD2 (6 bases). This CDR3 region has 11 residues. The V end was cut by 7 bases, the J end by 9 bases, with 13 bases between. The germline gives CDR1 DFQATT, CDR2 SNEGSKA (reference sequence). This chain's CDR3 is CSGREDGEQFF. The CDR3 nucleotides read TGCAGTGGAAGGGAGGACGGTGAGCAGTTCTTC.

Of note for this clonotype: One junction end does not reproduce the germline sequence, and a read error may be involved. The chain has TRBV19 and TRBJ2-1; possibly TRBD2 for D (6 bases). CDR3 size: 15 residues. CDR1 and CDR2 from the germline V gene are LNHDA and SQIVND (reference sequence). CDR3 amino acids: CASSIWLASSNEQFF. CDR3 in DNA: TGTGCCAGTAGTATATGGCTAGCGTCCTCCAATGAGCAGTTCTTC.